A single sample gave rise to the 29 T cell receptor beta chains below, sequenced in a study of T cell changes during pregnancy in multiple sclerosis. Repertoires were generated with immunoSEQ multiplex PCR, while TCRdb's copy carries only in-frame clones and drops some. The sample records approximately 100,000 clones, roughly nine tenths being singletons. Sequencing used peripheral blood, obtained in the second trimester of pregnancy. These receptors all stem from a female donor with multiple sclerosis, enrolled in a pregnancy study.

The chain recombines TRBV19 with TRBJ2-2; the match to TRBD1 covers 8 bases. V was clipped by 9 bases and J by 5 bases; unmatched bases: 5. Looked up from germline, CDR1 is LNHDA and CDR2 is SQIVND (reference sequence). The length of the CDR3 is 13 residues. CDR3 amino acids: CASRTGRTGELFF. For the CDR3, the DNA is TGTGCCAGCAGGACAGGGAGGACCGGGGAGCTGTTTTTT. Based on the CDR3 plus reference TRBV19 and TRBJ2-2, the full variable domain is DGGITQSPKYLFRKEGQNVTLSCEQNLNHDAMYWYRQDPGQGLRLIYYSQIVNDFQKGDIAEGYSVSREKKESFPLTVTSAQKNPTAFYLCASRTGRTGELFFGEGSRLTVL.

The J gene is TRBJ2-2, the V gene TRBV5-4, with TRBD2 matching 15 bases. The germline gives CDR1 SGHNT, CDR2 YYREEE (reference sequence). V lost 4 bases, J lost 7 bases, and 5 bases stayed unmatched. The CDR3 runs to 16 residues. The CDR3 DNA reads TGTGCCAGCAGCCCCGGACTAGCGGGGGGGGGCGGGGAGCTGTTTTTT. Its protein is CASSPGLAGGGGELFF.

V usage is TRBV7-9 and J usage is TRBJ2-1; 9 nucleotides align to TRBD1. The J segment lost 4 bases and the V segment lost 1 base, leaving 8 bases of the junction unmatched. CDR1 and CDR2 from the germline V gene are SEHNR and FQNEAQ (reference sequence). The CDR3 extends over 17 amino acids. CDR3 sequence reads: CASSLVGQGLKYNEQFF. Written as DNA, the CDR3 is TGTGCCAGCAGCTTAGTAGGACAGGGGCTCAAATACAATGAGCAGTTCTTC.

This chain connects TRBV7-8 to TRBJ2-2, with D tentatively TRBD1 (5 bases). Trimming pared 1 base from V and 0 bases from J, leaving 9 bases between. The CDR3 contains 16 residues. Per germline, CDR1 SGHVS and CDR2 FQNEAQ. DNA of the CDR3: TGTGCCAGCAGCTTAGACAGGCCTGCGAACACCGGGGAGCTGTTTTTT. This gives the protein CASSLDRPANTGELFF. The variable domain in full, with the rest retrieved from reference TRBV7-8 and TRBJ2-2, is GAGVSQSPRYKVAKRGQDVALRCDPISGHVSLFWYQQALGQGPEFLTYFQNEAQLDKSGLPSDRFFAERPEGSVSTLKIQRTQQEDSAVYLCASSLDRPANTGELFFGEGSRLTVL.

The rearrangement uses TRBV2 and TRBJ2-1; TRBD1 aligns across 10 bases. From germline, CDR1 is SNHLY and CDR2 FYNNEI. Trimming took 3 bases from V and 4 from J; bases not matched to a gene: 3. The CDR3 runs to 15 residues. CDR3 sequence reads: CASSEGTGVYNEQFF. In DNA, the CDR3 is TGTGCCAGCAGTGAGGGGACAGGGGTTTACAATGAGCAGTTCTTC.

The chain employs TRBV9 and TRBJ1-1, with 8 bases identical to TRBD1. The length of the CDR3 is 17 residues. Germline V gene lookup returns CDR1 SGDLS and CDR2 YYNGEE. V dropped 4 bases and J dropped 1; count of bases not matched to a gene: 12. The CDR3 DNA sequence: TGTGCCAGCAGCTCCGGACAGGGAAGGGCGGGGAACACTGAAGCTTTCTTT. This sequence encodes CASSSGQGRAGNTEAFF. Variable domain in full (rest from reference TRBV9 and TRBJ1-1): DSGVTQTPKHLITATGQRVTLRCSPRSGDLSVYWYQQSLDQGLQFLIQYYNGEERAKGNILERFSAQQFPDLHSELNLSSLELGDSALYFCASSSGQGRAGNTEAFFGQGTRLTVV.

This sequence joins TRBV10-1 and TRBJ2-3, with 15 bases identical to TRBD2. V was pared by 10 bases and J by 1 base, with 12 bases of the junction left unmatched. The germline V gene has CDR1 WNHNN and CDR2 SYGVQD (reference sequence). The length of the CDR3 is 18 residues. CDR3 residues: CATSAPGLAGGGTDTQYF. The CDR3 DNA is TGCGCCACGTCCGCGCCGGGACTAGCGGGGGGCGGCACAGATACGCAGTATTTT.

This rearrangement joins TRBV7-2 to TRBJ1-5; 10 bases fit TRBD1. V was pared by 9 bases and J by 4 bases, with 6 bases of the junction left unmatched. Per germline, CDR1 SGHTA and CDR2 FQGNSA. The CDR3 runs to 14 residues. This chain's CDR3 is CASTRDRGNQPQHF. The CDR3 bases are TGTGCCAGTACCCGGGACAGGGGTAATCAGCCCCAGCATTTT.

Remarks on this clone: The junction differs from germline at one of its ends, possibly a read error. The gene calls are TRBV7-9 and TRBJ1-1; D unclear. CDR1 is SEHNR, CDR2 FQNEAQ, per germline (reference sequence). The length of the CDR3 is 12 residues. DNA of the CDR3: TGTGCCAGCGCTACTTCCGGTTTCCCACCAATCTTT. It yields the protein CASATSGFPPIF.

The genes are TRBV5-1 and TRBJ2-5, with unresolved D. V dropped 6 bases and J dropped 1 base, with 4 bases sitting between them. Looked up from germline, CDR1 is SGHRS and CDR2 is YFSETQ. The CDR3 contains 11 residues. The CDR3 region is CASTLQETQYF. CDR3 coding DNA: TGCGCCAGCACCCTCCAAGAGACCCAGTACTTC.

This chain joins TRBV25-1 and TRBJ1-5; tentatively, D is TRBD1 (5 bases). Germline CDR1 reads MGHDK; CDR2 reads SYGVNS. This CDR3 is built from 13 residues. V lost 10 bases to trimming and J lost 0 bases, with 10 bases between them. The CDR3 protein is CATQGYSNQPQHF. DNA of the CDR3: TGTGCCACCCAGGGTTATAGCAATCAGCCCCAGCATTTT. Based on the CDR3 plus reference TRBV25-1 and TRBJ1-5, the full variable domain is EADIYQTPRYLVIGTGKKITLECSQTMGHDKMYWYQQDPGMELHLIHYSYGVNSTEKGDLSSESTVSRIRTEHFPLTLESARPSHTSQYLCATQGYSNQPQHFGDGTRLSIL.

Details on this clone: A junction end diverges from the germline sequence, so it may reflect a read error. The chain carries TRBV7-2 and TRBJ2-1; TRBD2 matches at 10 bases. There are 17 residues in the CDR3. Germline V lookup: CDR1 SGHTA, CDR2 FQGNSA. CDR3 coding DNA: TGTGCCAGCAGCCTAGCGGGAGCCCCGGGCTCCTACAATGAGCAGTTCTTC. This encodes CASSLAGAPGSYNEQFF.

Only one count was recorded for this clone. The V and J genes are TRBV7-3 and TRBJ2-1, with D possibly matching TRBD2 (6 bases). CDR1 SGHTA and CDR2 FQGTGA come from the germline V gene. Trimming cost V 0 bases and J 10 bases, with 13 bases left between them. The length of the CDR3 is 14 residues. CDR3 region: CASSLTGRLEEQFF. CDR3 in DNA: TGTGCCAGCAGCTTAACCGGGCGACTAGAAGAGCAGTTCTTC.

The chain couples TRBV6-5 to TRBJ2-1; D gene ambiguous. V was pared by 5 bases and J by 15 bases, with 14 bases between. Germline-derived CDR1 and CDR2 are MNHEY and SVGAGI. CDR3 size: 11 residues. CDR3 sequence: CASSANGMSFF. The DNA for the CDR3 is TGTGCCAGCAGTGCGAATGGTATGTCGTTCTTC.

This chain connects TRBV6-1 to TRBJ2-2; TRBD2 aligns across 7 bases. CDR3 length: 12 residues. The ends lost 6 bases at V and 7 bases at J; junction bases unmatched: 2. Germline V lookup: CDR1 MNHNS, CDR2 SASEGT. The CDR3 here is CASRSGIGELFF. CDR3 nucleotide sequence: TGTGCCAGCAGAAGCGGGATCGGGGAGCTGTTTTTT.

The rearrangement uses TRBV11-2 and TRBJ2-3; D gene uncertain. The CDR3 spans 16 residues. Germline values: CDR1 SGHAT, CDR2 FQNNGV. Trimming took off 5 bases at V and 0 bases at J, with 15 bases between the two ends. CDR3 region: CASSDTYKSSTDTQYF. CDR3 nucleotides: TGTGCCAGCAGCGACACTTACAAATCTAGCACAGATACGCAGTATTTT.

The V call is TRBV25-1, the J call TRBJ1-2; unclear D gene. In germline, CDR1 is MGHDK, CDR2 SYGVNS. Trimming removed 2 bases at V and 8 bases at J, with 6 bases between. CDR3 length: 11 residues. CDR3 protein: CASSEVGGYTF. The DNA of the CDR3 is TGTGCCAGCAGTGAAGTCGGGGGCTACACCTTC.

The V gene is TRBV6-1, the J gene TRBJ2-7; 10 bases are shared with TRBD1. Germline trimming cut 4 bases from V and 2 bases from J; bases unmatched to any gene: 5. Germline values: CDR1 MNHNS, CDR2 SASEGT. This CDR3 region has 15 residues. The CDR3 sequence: CASSVRDRGPYEQYF. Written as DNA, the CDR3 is TGTGCCAGCAGTGTCCGGGACAGGGGACCCTACGAGCAGTACTTC.

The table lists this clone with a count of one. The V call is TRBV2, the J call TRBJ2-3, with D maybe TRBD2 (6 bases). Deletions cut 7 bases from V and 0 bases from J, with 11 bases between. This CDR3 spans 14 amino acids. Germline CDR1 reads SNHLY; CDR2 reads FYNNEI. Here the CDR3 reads CASKGGTSTDTQYF. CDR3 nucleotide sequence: TGTGCCAGCAAAGGAGGGACTAGCACAGATACGCAGTATTTT.

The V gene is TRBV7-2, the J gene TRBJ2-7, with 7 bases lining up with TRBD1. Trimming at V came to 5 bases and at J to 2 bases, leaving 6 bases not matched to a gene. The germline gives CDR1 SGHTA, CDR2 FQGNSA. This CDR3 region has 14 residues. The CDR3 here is CASSLRQGPYEQYF. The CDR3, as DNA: TGTGCCAGCAGCCTGAGACAGGGACCCTACGAGCAGTACTTC.

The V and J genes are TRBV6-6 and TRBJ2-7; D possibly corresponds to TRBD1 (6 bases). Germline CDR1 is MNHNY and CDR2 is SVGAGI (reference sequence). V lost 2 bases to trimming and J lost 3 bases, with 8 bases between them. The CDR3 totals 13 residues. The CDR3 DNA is TGTGCCAGCAGTTACGGACAGATCTACGAGCAGTACTTC. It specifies CASSYGQIYEQYF.

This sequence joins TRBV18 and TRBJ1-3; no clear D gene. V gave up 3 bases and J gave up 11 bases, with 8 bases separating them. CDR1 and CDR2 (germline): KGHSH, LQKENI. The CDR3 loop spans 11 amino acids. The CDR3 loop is CASSPSLAIYF. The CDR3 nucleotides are TGTGCCAGCTCACCCTCACTCGCCATATATTTT.

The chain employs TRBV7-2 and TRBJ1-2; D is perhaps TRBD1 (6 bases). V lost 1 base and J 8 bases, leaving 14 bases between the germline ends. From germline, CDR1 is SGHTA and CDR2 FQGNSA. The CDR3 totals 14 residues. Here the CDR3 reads CASSLEPARGGYTF. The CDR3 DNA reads TGTGCCAGCAGCTTAGAGCCCGCCAGGGGAGGCTACACCTTC.

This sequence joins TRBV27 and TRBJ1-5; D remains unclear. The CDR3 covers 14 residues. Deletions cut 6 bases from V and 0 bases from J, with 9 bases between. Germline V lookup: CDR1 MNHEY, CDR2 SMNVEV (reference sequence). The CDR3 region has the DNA TGTGCCAGCAGGGAGAGCCGTAGCAATCAGCCCCAGCATTTT. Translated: CASRESRSNQPQHF.

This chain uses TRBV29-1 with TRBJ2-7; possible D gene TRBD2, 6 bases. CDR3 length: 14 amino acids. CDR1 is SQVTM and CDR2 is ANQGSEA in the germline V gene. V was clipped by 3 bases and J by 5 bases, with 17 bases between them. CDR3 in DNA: TGCAGCGTTGATGATGGGGGGTATCGGGACGAGCAGTACTTC. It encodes CSVDDGGYRDEQYF.

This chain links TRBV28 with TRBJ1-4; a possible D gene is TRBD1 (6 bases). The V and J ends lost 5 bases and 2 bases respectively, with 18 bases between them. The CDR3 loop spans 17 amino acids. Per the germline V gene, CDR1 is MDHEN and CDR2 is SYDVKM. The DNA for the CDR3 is TGTGCCAGCAGTCCACTACAGGGAAAAAGGACTAATGAAAAACTGTTTTTT. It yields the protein CASSPLQGKRTNEKLFF. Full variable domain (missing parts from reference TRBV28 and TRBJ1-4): DVKVTQSSRYLVKRTGEKVFLECVQDMDHENMFWYRQDPGLGLRLIYFSYDVKMKEKGDIPEGYSVSREKKERFSLILESASTNQTSMYLCASSPLQGKRTNEKLFFGSGTQLSVL.

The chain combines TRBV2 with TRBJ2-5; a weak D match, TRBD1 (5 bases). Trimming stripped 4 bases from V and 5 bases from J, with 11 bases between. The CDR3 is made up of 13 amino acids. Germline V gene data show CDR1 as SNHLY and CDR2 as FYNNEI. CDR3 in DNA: TGTGCCAGCAGTGTTCAGGGAAAGGAGACCCAGTACTTC. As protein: CASSVQGKETQYF.

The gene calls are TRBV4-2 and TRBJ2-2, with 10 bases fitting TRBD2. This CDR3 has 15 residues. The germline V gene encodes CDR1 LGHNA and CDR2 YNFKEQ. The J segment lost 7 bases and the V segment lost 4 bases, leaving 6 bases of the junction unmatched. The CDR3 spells CASSLSAGGDGELFF. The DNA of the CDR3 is TGTGCCAGCAGCCTCTCAGCGGGAGGGGACGGGGAGCTGTTTTTT.

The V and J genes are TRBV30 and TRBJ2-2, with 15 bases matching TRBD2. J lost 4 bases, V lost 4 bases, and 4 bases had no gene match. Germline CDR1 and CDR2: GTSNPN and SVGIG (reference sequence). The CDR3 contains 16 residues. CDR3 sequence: CAWKRTSGRATGELFF. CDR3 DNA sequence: TGTGCCTGGAAACGGACTAGCGGGAGGGCCACCGGGGAGCTGTTTTTT.